The 15 T cell receptor beta chains presented below share a single source sample, sequenced in a study of CD8 T cells in ankylosing spondylitis. From the 5' RACE reads, TCRdb called clonotypes with MiXCR, one entry per CDR3 protein. Seen here are 150,000 to 200,000 distinct CDR3 sequences, just over 9.5% observed once, and the top ten hold approximately 16%. The sample consisted of blood, either unsorted or a sorted T cell fraction (not recorded which). These receptors came from a female donor with ankylosing spondylitis or in good health (not recorded which).

This clonotype was counted between two and nine times. V and J are TRBV5-1 and TRBJ2-3; D unclear. CDR1 SGHRS and CDR2 YFSETQ come from the germline V gene. The CDR3 consists of 13 residues. Between the trimmed V and J ends, which lost 0 bases and 4 bases, there was a span of 6 bases. CDR3 loop: CASSLEAPDTQYF. For the CDR3, the DNA is TGCGCCAGCAGCTTGGAGGCCCCAGATACGCAGTATTTT.

The chain joins TRBV7-9 to TRBJ1-1; no clear D gene. Germline V CDR1 and CDR2: SEHNR, FQNEAQ (reference sequence). V was clipped by 3 bases and J by 11 bases, with 13 bases between them. The CDR3 has 12 residues. The CDR3, as DNA: TGTGCCAGCAGCTTTACACGGGAAAAGGCTTTCTTT. The encoded protein is CASSFTREKAFF.

This clonotype has just a few counts. The gene calls are TRBV6-5 and TRBJ2-7; TRBD2 aligns across 8 bases. Germline trimming cut 4 bases from V and 2 bases from J; bases unmatched to any gene: 13. The CDR3 sequence is 17 residues long. The germline V gene has CDR1 MNHEY and CDR2 SVGAGI. The CDR3 sequence: CASSSFSGASTTYEQYF. The DNA for the CDR3 is TGTGCCAGCAGTTCCTTTAGCGGGGCTTCCACTACCTACGAGCAGTACTTC.

This chain connects TRBV19 to TRBJ1-1, with 7 positions matching TRBD1. V gave up 10 bases and J gave up 5 bases; unmatched junction bases: 13. Germline V CDR1 and CDR2: LNHDA, SQIVND (reference sequence). CDR3 length equals 14 residues. This CDR3 is CATRPAGGMTEAFF. The CDR3 nucleotides read TGTGCCACCCGCCCGGCAGGGGGAATGACTGAAGCTTTCTTT.

This clonotype was observed at least ten times. V is TRBV11-1 and J is TRBJ2-1; a weak D match, TRBD2 (6 bases). Per the germline V gene, CDR1 is SGHAT and CDR2 is FQDESV (reference sequence). This CDR3 spans 13 amino acids. V lost 2 bases and J lost 8, with 10 bases in between. CDR3 amino acids: CASSLFSGDEQFF. The CDR3 DNA sequence: TGTGCCAGCAGCTTATTTTCGGGGGATGAGCAGTTCTTC.

In its sample, this clonotype was seen many times. The V gene is TRBV7-3, the J gene TRBJ1-1, with TRBD1 matching over 7 bases. With 5 bases clipped from V and 0 bases from J, the junction kept 6 bases outside the gene matches. Germline V gene data show CDR1 as SGHTA and CDR2 as FQGTGA. The CDR3 has 15 amino acids. The DNA of the CDR3 is TGTGCCAGCAGCCCGACAGGGTATTTGAACACTGAAGCTTTCTTT. Residues: CASSPTGYLNTEAFF.

The chain couples TRBV6-1 to TRBJ1-2; D is unclear. The CDR3 totals 16 residues. The germline gives CDR1 MNHNS, CDR2 SASEGT. V was pared by 5 bases and J by 2 bases, with 18 bases between. Here the CDR3 reads CASSQTKNGGNYGYTF. CDR3 sequence (DNA): TGTGCCAGCAGTCAAACCAAGAACGGTGGAAACTATGGCTACACCTTC.

In its sample, this clonotype was seen many times. This CDR3 is CASSPLAGANEQFF. In DNA form, the CDR3 reads TGTGCCAGCAGCCCTCTAGCGGGAGCAAATGAGCAGTTCTTC. This chain uses TRBV11-2 with TRBJ2-1, with 10 bases lining up with TRBD2. The CDR3 length is 14 residues. Unmatched junction bases numbered 5, after V lost 5 bases and J lost 7 bases. From germline, CDR1 is SGHAT and CDR2 FQNNGV.

There are a few counts of this clonotype. V usage is TRBV6-2 or TRBV6-3 and J usage is TRBJ2-7; 11 bases line up with TRBD1. V lost 2 bases, J lost 3 bases, and 3 bases stayed unmatched. This CDR3 is built from 15 residues. Per germline, CDR1 MNHEY and CDR2 SVGEGT. The CDR3 DNA reads TGTGCCAGCAGTTACCTTGGGACAGGGGGCTACGAGCAGTACTTC. Its translation: CASSYLGTGGYEQYF.

The sample holds a few counts of this clonotype. The chain is built from TRBV9 and TRBJ2-7, with TRBD2 matching over 9 bases. V lost 3 bases, J lost 3 bases, and 7 bases stayed unmatched. The CDR3 is 15 amino acids. Germline V gene data show CDR1 as SGDLS and CDR2 as YYNGEE. In DNA, the CDR3 is TGTGCCAGCAGCGAAGGGGATAGCGGGAGCTACGAGCAGTACTTC. It specifies CASSEGDSGSYEQYF.

The CDR3 sequence is CAWAIIPSYEQYF. The CDR3 region has the DNA TGTGCCTGGGCCATAATCCCCTCCTACGAGCAGTACTTC. The chain couples TRBV30 to TRBJ2-7, with D unclear. Germline V gene lookup returns CDR1 GTSNPN and CDR2 SVGIG (reference sequence). V shed 5 bases and J shed 0 bases, with 11 bases lying between them. The CDR3 runs to 13 residues.

The chain uses TRBV6-2 or TRBV6-3 and TRBJ1-5; no clear D gene. This CDR3 is 16 amino acids long. V dropped 2 bases and J dropped 5 bases, with 16 bases sitting between them. Germline values: CDR1 MNHEY, CDR2 SVGEGT. CDR3 protein: CASSYQPGQIDQPQHF. The CDR3, as DNA: TGTGCCAGCAGTTACCAGCCCGGGCAGATAGATCAGCCCCAGCATTTT.

The V and J genes are TRBV4-3 and TRBJ1-2; 7 bases fit TRBD1. V shed 3 bases, J shed 4 bases, and the junction held 2 bases outside the gene matches. Per the germline V gene, CDR1 is LGHNA and CDR2 is YSLEER. This CDR3 contains 13 residues. The CDR3 DNA follows: TGCGCCAGCAGCCAGGGACAGTCCTATGGCTACACCTTC. This encodes CASSQGQSYGYTF.

This clonotype was detected a few times. The V gene is TRBV5-6, the J gene TRBJ2-3; D is perhaps TRBD2 (6 bases). The CDR3 totals 15 residues. Germline V gene sequence: CDR1 SGHDT, CDR2 YYEEEE. V gave up 4 bases and J gave up 0 bases, with 12 bases separating them. CDR3 protein: CASSPLGGSTDTQYF. CDR3 nucleotide sequence: TGTGCCAGCAGCCCTTTAGGAGGGAGCACAGATACGCAGTATTTT.

This clonotype appeared a few times. V is TRBV27 and J is TRBJ2-1; 16 bases map to TRBD2. Per the germline V gene, CDR1 is MNHEY and CDR2 is SMNVEV (reference sequence). This CDR3 has 18 residues. V shed 4 bases and J 3 bases; nucleotides not matched to a gene: 6. In nucleotides, the CDR3 is TGTGCCAGCAGTTCCGGGACTAGCGGGAGGGCAGTCTACAATGAGCAGTTCTTC. Translated: CASSSGTSGRAVYNEQFF.